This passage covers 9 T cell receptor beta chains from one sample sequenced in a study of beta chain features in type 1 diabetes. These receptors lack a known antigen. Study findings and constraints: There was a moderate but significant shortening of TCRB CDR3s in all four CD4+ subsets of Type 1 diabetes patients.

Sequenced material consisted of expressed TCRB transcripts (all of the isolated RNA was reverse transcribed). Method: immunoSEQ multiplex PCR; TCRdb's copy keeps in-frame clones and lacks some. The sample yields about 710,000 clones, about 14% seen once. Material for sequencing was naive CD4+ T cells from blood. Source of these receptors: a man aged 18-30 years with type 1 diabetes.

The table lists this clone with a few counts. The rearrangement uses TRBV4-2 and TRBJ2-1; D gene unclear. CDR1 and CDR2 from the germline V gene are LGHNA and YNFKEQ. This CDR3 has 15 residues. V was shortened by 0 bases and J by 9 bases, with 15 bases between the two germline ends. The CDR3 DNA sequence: TGTGCCAGCAGCCAAGATATATTAGCTGGCGGTGAGCAGTTCTTC. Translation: CASSQDILAGGEQFF.

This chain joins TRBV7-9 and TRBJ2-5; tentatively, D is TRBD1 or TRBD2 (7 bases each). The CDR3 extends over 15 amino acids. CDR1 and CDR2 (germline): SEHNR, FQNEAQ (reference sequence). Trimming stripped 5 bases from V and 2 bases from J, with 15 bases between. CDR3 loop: CASSPQGGPQETQYF. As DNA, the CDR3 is TGTGCCAGCAGCCCGCAGGGGGGGCCGCAAGAGACCCAGTACTTC.

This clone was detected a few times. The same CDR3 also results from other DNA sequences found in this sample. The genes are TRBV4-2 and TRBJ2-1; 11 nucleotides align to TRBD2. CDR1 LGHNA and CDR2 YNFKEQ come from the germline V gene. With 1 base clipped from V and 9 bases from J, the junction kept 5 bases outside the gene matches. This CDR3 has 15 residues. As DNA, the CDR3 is TGTGCCAGCAGCCAAGCTCTAGCGGGAGGAGGTGAGCAGTTCTTC. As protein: CASSQALAGGGEQFF.

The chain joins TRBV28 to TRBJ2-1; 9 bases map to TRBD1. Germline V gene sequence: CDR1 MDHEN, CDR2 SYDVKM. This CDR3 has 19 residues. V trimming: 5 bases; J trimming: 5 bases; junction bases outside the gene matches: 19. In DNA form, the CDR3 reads TGTGCCAGCAGTCCAGTCCCGGGACAGGGAACAATAATTAACAATGAGCAGTTCTTC. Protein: CASSPVPGQGTIINNEQFF.

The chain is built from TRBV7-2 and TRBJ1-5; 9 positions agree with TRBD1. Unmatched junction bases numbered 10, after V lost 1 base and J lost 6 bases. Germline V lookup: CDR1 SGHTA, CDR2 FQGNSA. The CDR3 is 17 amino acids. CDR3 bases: TGTGCCAGCAGCTTAGGGGTAGCCGGGACAGGGAGTCAGCCCCAGCATTTT. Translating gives CASSLGVAGTGSQPQHF.

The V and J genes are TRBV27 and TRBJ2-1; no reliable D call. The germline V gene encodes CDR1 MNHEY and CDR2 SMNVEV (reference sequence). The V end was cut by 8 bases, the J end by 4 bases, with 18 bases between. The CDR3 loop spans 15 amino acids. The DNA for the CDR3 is TGTGCCAGCTCCGAAGGGAACATGTGGTACAATGAGCAGTTCTTC. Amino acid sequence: CASSEGNMWYNEQFF.

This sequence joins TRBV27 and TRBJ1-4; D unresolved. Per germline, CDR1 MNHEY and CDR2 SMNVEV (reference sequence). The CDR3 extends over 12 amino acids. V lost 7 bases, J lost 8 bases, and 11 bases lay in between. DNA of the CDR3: TGTGCCAGCATGGGTCGAACGGAAAAACTGTTTTTT. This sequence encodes CASMGRTEKLFF.

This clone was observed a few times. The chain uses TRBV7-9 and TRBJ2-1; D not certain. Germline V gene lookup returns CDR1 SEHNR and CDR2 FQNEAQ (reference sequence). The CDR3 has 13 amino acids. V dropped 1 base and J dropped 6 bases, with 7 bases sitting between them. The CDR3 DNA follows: TGTGCCAGCAGCTTAGAAAATTTCAATGAGCAGTTCTTC. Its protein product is CASSLENFNEQFF. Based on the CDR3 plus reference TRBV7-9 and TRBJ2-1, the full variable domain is DTGVSQNPRHKITKRGQNVTFRCDPISEHNRLYWYRQTLGQGPEFLTYFQNEAQLEKSRLLSDRFSAERPKGSFSTLEIQRTEQGDSAMYLCASSLENFNEQFFGPGTRLTVL.

The chain's CDR3 is CSGGGRGDTEAFF. For the CDR3, the DNA is TGCAGCGGAGGTGGAAGGGGGGACACTGAAGCTTTCTTT. The chain employs TRBV29-1 and TRBJ1-1; maybe TRBD1 (6 bases). V lost 7 bases and J 3 bases, leaving 15 bases between the germline ends. This CDR3 has 13 residues. Germline CDR1 SQVTM, CDR2 ANQGSEA.